In this sample, the clone carrying this T cell receptor beta chain turned up a few times. The antigen remains unidentified. The data stem from a study of response to subunit inactivated influenza vaccine. TCRdb itself ran the RT-PCR reads through MiXCR, one entry per CDR3 protein. The data contain about 190,000 distinct CDR3 sequences, under 15% of them singletons. Germline-derived CDR1 and CDR2 are MNHEY and SMNVEV (reference sequence). Losses at the gene ends were 5 bases for V and 9 bases for J; bases not matched to a gene: 5. This CDR3 is 14 amino acids long. Study outcomes and limitations: T cells newly recruited by each seasonal influenza vaccination are few, the authors suggested.

The V call is TRBV27, the J call TRBJ2-1; 12 bases are shared with TRBD1. The sample in question was CD8+ T cells sorted from PBMCs, obtained around 5 days after vaccination. This receptor was obtained from a man aged 50 to 60 who received an inactivated influenza vaccine. For the CDR3, the DNA is TGTGCCAGCAGTGTTGGGACAGGGGGCCGTGAGCAGTTCTTC. Translated, it gives CASSVGTGGREQFF.